This TCR beta chain was sequenced for a study of response to subunit inactivated influenza vaccine. General observations from the study: The authors suggested that every seasonal influenza vaccination recruits few new T cells.

There are a few counts of this clonotype. No antigen is known for it. The germline V and J ends were trimmed by 0 bases and 4 bases, with 6 bases remaining between them. The germline V gene encodes CDR1 SGHDN and CDR2 FVKESK. The CDR3 loop spans 13 amino acids. One entry per CDR3 protein, called by TCRdb with MiXCR from the RT-PCR reads. The sample comprises roughly 650,000 distinct CDR3 sequences, 12% to 15% of which are singletons, and approximately 7.6% rests with the top ten. The sequenced sample was PBMCs from blood, obtained roughly 15 days before vaccination. This sequence was found in a man between 45 and 60 years old who received an inactivated influenza vaccine. The chain is built from TRBV14 and TRBJ1-1, with D uncertain. CDR3 region: CASSQDMGTEAFF. The CDR3 DNA follows: TGTGCCAGCAGCCAAGATATGGGCACTGAAGCTTTCTTT.